This TCR beta chain is from a study of T-cell reconstitution after alpha-beta-depleted transplantation in children. This clonotype showed up just a few times. J gave up 7 bases and V 5 bases, and 3 bases lay outside the gene matches. The CDR3 contains 15 residues. CDR1 and CDR2 (germline): KGHDR, SFDVKD. The TCRbeta library incorporated unique molecular identifiers. TCRdb independently ran MiXCR on the PCR reads; one entry per CDR3 protein. The sample consists of 450,000 to 700,000 distinct CDR3 sequences, 25% to 30% of them appearing once. The sequences come from PBMCs, collected before TCRalphabeta/CD19-depleted stem cell transplant. The sequence was collected from a boy in the first two years of life with Wiskott-Aldrich syndrome, due to receive a stem cell transplant. The chain has TRBV24-1 and TRBJ2-1; 14 positions match TRBD2. The CDR3: CATSVGTSGSNEQFF. Written as DNA, the CDR3 is TGTGCCACCAGTGTTGGGACTAGCGGGAGTAATGAGCAGTTCTTC.